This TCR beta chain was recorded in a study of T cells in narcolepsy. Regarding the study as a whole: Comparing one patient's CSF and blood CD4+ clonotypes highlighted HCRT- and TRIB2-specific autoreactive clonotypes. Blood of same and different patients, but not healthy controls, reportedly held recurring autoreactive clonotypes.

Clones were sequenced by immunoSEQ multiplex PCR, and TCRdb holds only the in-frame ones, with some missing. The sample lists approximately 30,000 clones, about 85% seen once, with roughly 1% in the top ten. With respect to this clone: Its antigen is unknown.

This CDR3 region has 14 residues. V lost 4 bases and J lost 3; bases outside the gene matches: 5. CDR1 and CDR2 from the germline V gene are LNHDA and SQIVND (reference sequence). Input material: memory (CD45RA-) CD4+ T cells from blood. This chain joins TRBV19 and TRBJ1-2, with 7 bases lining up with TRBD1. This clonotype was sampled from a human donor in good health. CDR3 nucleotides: TGTGCCAGTAGTAGAACAGGGGTTGACTATGGCTACACCTTC. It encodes CASSRTGVDYGYTF.